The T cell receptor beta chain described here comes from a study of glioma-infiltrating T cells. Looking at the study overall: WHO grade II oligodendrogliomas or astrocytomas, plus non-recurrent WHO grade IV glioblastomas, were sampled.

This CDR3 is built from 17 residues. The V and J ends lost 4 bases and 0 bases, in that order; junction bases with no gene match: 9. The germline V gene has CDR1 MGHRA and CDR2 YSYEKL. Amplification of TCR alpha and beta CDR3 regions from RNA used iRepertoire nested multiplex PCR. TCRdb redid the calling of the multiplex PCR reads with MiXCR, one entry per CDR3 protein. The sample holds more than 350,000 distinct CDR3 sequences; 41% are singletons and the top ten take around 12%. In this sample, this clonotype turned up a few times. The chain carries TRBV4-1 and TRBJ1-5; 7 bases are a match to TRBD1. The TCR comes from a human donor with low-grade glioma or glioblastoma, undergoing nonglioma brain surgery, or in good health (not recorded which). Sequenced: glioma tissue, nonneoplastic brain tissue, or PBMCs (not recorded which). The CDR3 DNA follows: TGCGCCAGCAGCCCCTCGCCAGGGGGAGATAGCAATCAGCCCCAGCATTTT. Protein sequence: CASSPSPGGDSNQPQHF.